This entry features one TCR beta chain sequence. Its antigen is unknown. Given a much more abundant clone one base away, this may be a read error. Quantitative molecular-barcoded 5'-RACE generated the TCR beta libraries. Via MiXCR, TCRdb re-called the 5' RACE reads, giving one row per CDR3 protein. Among around 250,000 distinct CDR3 sequences listed, roughly 10% were seen once. This sample is part of a study of CD8 T cells in ankylosing spondylitis. Study-wide results and caveats: Reactive arthritis synovial fluid and blood previously showed some of these motif variants. CD8+ cells made up the disease-linked clones, which were relatively rare in peripheral blood.

The germline V gene encodes CDR1 SGHAT and CDR2 FQNNGV. The CDR3 runs 15 residues. The sequence was collected from a male donor with ankylosing spondylitis or in good health (not recorded which). The chain joins TRBV11-2 to TRBJ2-1, with 7 positions matching TRBD1. Sequencing used blood, either unsorted or a sorted T cell fraction (not recorded which). As DNA, the CDR3 is TGTGACAGCAGCTTAGGCGTAGGGGGCCACAATGAGCAGTTCTTC. Translated: CDSSLGVGGHNEQFF.